Shown below are 13 T cell receptor beta chains from a single sample sequenced in a study of neurological immune-mediated disorders (dated by TCRdb to the late 2010s). Library creation used 5' RACE. The data were produced on an Illumina HiSeq 2500. In TCRdb, the public reads were trimmed at Q25 with fastp and aligned with MiXCR, with productive beta chains retained. Merged by CDR3 protein, the rows form single entries marked with the most common genes and DNA. The sample data list 55,000 to 70,000 distinct CDR3 sequences, and under 5% of these were observed just once. Approximately 3.2% of the sample comes from the top ten. Material: PBMCs. The receptors were gathered from a woman in her fifties or sixties with multiple sclerosis.

This clonotype appeared many times. This chain links TRBV11-2 with TRBJ1-5, with D hard to call. Looked up from germline, CDR1 is SGHAT and CDR2 is FQNNGV. Deletions cut 1 base from V and 5 bases from J, with 6 bases between. The CDR3 covers 13 residues. The chain's CDR3 is CASSLVEDQPQHF. CDR3 in DNA: TGTGCCAGCAGCTTAGTGGAGGATCAGCCCCAGCATTTT.

This clonotype was observed many times. The genes are TRBV6-2 or TRBV6-3 and TRBJ1-1; D is unresolved. V shed 5 bases and J shed 2 bases, with 3 bases lying between them. The germline CDR1 and CDR2 sequences are MNHEY and SVGEGT. This CDR3 is 11 amino acids long. The CDR3, as DNA: TGTGCCAGCAGTAAAAACACTGAAGCTTTCTTT. It yields the protein CASSKNTEAFF.

This clonotype came up many times. The genes are TRBV4-3 and TRBJ1-5, with 7 bases fitting TRBD1. The CDR3 extends over 16 amino acids. J gave up 4 bases and V 0 bases, and 6 bases lay outside the gene matches. Germline loops: CDR1 LGHNA, CDR2 YSLEER. The CDR3 is CASSQELAQGNQPQHF. The CDR3 DNA follows: TGCGCCAGCAGCCAAGAATTAGCACAGGGGAATCAGCCCCAGCATTTT.

Worth noting for this clonotype: A read error is possible here, since a much larger clone lies one base away. The chain has TRBV3-1 and TRBJ2-5; no clear D. The germline CDR1 and CDR2 sequences are LGHDT and YNNKEL (reference sequence). Deletions cut 4 bases from V and 6 bases from J, with 18 bases between. The CDR3 is 15 amino acids. CDR3 amino acids: CASSLPTSKAQTQYF. CDR3 in DNA: TGTGCCAGCAGCCTTCCTACCAGTAAGGCCCAGACCCAGTACTTC.

This clonotype has ten or more counts. The CDR3: CASSPGDNQPQHF. The CDR3 nucleotides read TGTGCCAGCAGTCCAGGGGATAATCAGCCCCAGCATTTT. The rearrangement links TRBV12-3 or TRBV12-4 to TRBJ1-5; D possibly corresponds to TRBD1 (6 bases). V lost 5 bases, J lost 4 bases, and 9 bases lay in between. The CDR3 contains 13 residues.

This clonotype was counted many times. This rearrangement joins TRBV10-3 to TRBJ2-6; D unclear. Germline CDR1 ENHRY, CDR2 SYGVKD. CDR3 length equals 13 residues. V dropped 6 bases and J dropped 7 bases, with 10 bases sitting between them. DNA of the CDR3: TGTGCCATCAGAGTCCCTGTAGCCAACGTCCTGACTTTC. This translates into CAIRVPVANVLTF.

This clonotype was observed many times. The V call is TRBV5-1, the J call TRBJ2-3; D unresolved. The CDR3 extends over 16 amino acids. Germline lookup yields CDR1 SGHRS and CDR2 YFSETQ. V was cut by 0 bases and J by 3 bases, with 14 bases left in between. CDR3 sequence (DNA): TGCGCCAGCAGCTTGGTCTCGGGTCTAAGGACAGATACGCAGTATTTT. Protein sequence: CASSLVSGLRTDTQYF.

This clonotype was picked up many times. The J gene is TRBJ2-3, the V gene TRBV28; possibly TRBD2 for D (5 bases). Germline CDR1 reads MDHEN; CDR2 reads SYDVKM. V dropped 8 bases and J dropped 2 bases, with 8 bases sitting between them. This CDR3 spans 12 amino acids. The CDR3 DNA follows: TGTGCCAGCCAGGACTTCACAGATACGCAGTATTTT. The encoded protein is CASQDFTDTQYF.

This clonotype was seen more than once but under ten times. A read error may explain this, as a much larger clone is one base away. The rearrangement links TRBV5-1 to TRBJ2-3; 7 nucleotides align to TRBD1. Germline assignment: CDR1 SGHRS and CDR2 YFSETQ. With V trimmed by 2 bases and J by 2 bases, 2 bases remained unmatched. CDR3 length: 14 amino acids. The CDR3 reads CASSFGTATDTQYF. The CDR3 DNA is TGCGCCAGCAGCTTCGGGACAGCCACAGATACGCAGTATTTT.

In its sample, this clonotype was seen many times. V and J are TRBV27 and TRBJ2-2; TRBD1 agrees at 9 bases. CDR1 and CDR2 from the germline V gene are MNHEY and SMNVEV (reference sequence). Trimming at V came to 9 bases and at J to 5 bases, leaving 7 bases not matched to a gene. This CDR3 is 14 amino acids long. The CDR3 is CASVGGQGTGELFF. The CDR3 coding sequence is TGTGCCAGTGTGGGGGGACAGGGTACCGGGGAGCTGTTTTTT.

This clonotype came up many times. This chain uses TRBV5-1 with TRBJ1-1; the D gene is possibly TRBD1 (5 bases). Trimming shortened V by 1 base and J by 5 bases, and 15 bases separated the two germline ends. The germline CDR1 and CDR2 sequences are SGHRS and YFSETQ. CDR3 length equals 15 residues. CDR3 in amino acids: CASSLFRERDTEAFF. In DNA, the CDR3 is TGCGCCAGCAGCTTGTTCAGGGAGAGAGATACTGAAGCTTTCTTT.

Comments on this clonotype: Compared with germline, one end of the junction differs, possibly owing to a read error. This sequence joins TRBV12-3 or TRBV12-4 and TRBJ1-5; possibly TRBD1 for D (5 bases). The CDR3 sequence is 15 residues long. CDR3 DNA sequence: TGTGCCAGCAGTTCCAGGGCTGATAGCAATCAGCCCCAGAATTTT. As protein: CASSSRADSNQPQNF.

In this sample, this clonotype turned up many times. The V call is TRBV7-3, the J call TRBJ2-1, with 8 positions matching TRBD2. Germline lookup yields CDR1 SGHTA and CDR2 FQGTGA. V was pared by 2 bases and J by 8 bases, with 5 bases of the junction left unmatched. This CDR3 has 14 amino acids. CDR3 loop: CASSLSGGVYEQFF. The CDR3 DNA follows: TGTGCCAGCAGCTTATCGGGGGGGGTGTATGAGCAGTTCTTC.